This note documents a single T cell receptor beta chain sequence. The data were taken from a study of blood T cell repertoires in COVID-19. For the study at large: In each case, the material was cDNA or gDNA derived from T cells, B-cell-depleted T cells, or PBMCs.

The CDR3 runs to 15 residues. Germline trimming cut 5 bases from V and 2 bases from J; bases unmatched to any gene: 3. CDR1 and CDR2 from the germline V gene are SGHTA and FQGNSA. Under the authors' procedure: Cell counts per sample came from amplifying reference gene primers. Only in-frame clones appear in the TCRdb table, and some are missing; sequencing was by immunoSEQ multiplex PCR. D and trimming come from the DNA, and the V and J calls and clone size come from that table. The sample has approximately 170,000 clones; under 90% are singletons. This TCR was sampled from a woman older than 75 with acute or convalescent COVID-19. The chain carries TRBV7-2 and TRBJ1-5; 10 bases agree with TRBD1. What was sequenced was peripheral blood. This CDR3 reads CASSRDRGGNQPQHF. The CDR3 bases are TGTGCCAGCAGCCGGGACAGGGGCGGCAATCAGCCCCAGCATTTT.